This T cell receptor (beta chain) was sequenced for a study of tumor-infiltrating lymphocytes in primary liver carcinoma. Starting material for RNA and DNA co-extraction consisted of about 20-32 mg of unsorted bulk tissue. CDR3 length: 13 residues. V was shortened by 5 bases and J by 3 bases, with 10 bases between the two germline ends. Germline loops: CDR1 SGHTA, CDR2 FQGNSA. General observations from the study: Researchers found tumor-adjacent and tumor-blood pairs overlapped less than tumor region pairs. It was in tumors, not blood, that the top-250-clone fraction was significantly higher (p = 0.039).

This clonotype was found a few times. Its antigen remains unidentified. The template, 450 to 650 ng total RNA, yielded TCR beta cDNA made with a constant-region primer. For TCR beta, libraries were produced by three nested multiplex PCR rounds using slightly modified ARM-PCR. In the first two PCR rounds, TRBV1-TRBV30 forward primers were paired with a C-beta reverse primer, and each round lasted roughly 9 cycles. A single record per CDR3 protein comes from TCRdb applying MiXCR to the multiplex PCR reads. The sample has about 130,000 distinct CDR3 sequences; around 64% are singletons. This clonotype was sampled from a woman aged 55 to 70 with primary liver carcinoma and hepatitis B virus infection. Specimen: liver tumor tissue from sampling region 3. Subset: tumor region T3, left-lateral pole. This chain links TRBV7-2 with TRBJ1-2, with no clear D. CDR3 in DNA: TGTGCCAGCAGCGCCGGGCTTCACTATGGCTACACCTTC. It specifies CASSAGLHYGYTF.